The present T cell receptor beta chain was sequenced within a study of cytomegalovirus exposure and HLA in healthy donors. Overall study: As an earlier analysis found, some 180 million T cells yielded about 100 million unique TCR beta sequences. Study findings and constraints: Despite most TCR sequences being rare, some public TCRs occurred in many donors.

CDR3 size: 15 residues. V lost 5 bases and J lost 2; bases outside the gene matches: 5. Germline CDR1 SGHNT, CDR2 YYREEE (reference sequence). About this clone: What it recognizes is unknown.

The PCR was carried out with 60 Vbeta primers and 13 Jbeta primers. Here immunoSEQ multiplex PCR was the method, and the copy in TCRdb shows in-frame clones only, minus some. The table lists about 110,000 clones, over 75% of them singletons, with 6.5% to 8.5% in the top ten. The chain employs TRBV5-4 and TRBJ1-2, with TRBD1 matching over 11 bases. The sequenced sample was PBMCs. The sequence was collected from a man aged 25 to 45 in good health and CMV-seropositive. This CDR3 reads CASRYGQGANYGYTF. The CDR3 nucleotides are TGTGCCAGCAGATACGGACAGGGGGCCAACTATGGCTACACCTTC.